This passage covers 4 T cell receptor beta chains from one sample sequenced in a study of blood T cell repertoires in COVID-19. The assay was immunoSEQ multiplex PCR, and TCRdb's table has in-frame clones only and misses some. The profile shows about 74,000 clones, around nine tenths of them singletons. Sequenced: peripheral blood. All receptors come from a human donor in a cohort sampled during active COVID-19.

This clone was seen only once. The chain employs TRBV7-9 and TRBJ1-6; the D is unclear. Germline CDR1 reads SEHNR; CDR2 reads FQNEAQ (reference sequence). The CDR3 has 15 residues. Trimming removed 4 bases from V and 0 bases from J, with 7 bases in between. The CDR3 DNA follows: TGTGCCAGCAGCTGGAGTAGCTCCTATAATTCACCCCTCCACTTT. This encodes CASSWSSSYNSPLHF.

This clone was counted a single time. The chain links TRBV23-1 to TRBJ2-7, with D hard to call. Being an ORF, TRBV23-1 has a function that is uncertain. The ends were cut back, 3 bases at V and 7 bases at J, with 4 bases in the middle. The CDR3 totals 10 residues. The CDR3 DNA reads TGCGCCAGCAGTCATACTGAGCAGTACTTC. It codes for CASSHTEQYF.

To note about this clone: The same CDR3 is also encoded by other DNA sequences in this sample. This rearrangement joins TRBV18 to TRBJ2-2; D uncertain. In germline, CDR1 is KGHSH, CDR2 LQKENI. The CDR3 sequence is 14 residues long. Trimming pared 3 bases from V and 1 base from J, leaving 6 bases between. This CDR3 is CASSPTGNTGELFF. The CDR3 coding sequence is TGTGCCAGCTCACCGACGGGGAACACCGGGGAGCTGTTTTTT. The whole variable domain, remainder taken from reference TRBV18 and TRBJ2-2, is NAGVMQNPRHLVRRRGQEARLRCSPMKGHSHVYWYRQLPEEGLKFMVYLQKENIIDESGMPKERFSAEFPKEGPSILRIQQVVRGDSAAYFCASSPTGNTGELFFGEGSRLTVL.

The chain has TRBV4-1 and TRBJ2-1, with 9 bases aligning to TRBD2. With V trimmed by 1 base and J by 8 bases, 6 bases remained unmatched. Looked up from germline, CDR1 is MGHRA and CDR2 is YSYEKL. The CDR3 spans 15 residues. CDR3 amino acids: CASSQGASGTYEQFF. Here the CDR3 DNA reads TGCGCCAGCAGCCAAGGGGCTAGCGGGACCTATGAGCAGTTCTTC.